This T cell receptor beta chain was retrieved from a study of CD4 T cells in relation to SARS-CoV-2 and coronaviruses (dated by TCRdb to 2020 to 2023). General notes on the study: Patient-derived lymphoblastoid cell lines were used to map the HLA restriction of shared crossreactive spike epitopes. A different, Illumina-based TCR-beta assay was used to sequence expansion assays from other donors in the study. At the level of individual TCR clonotypes, the study measured memory CD4+ T cell crossreactivity between SARS-CoV-2 spike protein and common cold coronavirus spike proteins. The Adaptive Biotechnologies TCR-sequencing kit was used for samples from a few pre-COVID donors and for the naive versus memory experiments, whereas the other data were Illumina-based. General study outcomes and caveats: Crossreactivity analysis centred on spike protein, so crossreactivity against other viral proteins was not assessed. Sequencing of naive versus memory cells indicated that the assay detects memory recall responses, not primary responses primed during culture. Small numbers of patients and of tested TCRs were a limitation of the study. Pre-pandemic and post-infection samples were not both contributed by any donor, so tracing of the source of pre-existing responses was limited. Compared with monoreactive clones, crossreactive clones had significantly weaker SARS-CoV-2-driven expansion, a result consistent with antigenic imprinting. About 65% of donors had memory CD4+ clonotypes that crossrecognized SARS-CoV-2 and at least one common cold coronavirus spike.

CD4+ T cells from unexposed donors were collected before the COVID-19 pandemic (2011-2018). Naive and memory CD4+ T cells were separated from cryopreserved PBMCs by CD4 enrichment followed by EasySep naive CD4+ T cell enrichment. The leukapheresis product used for the unexposed donors was purchased from a commercial source. PBMCs were isolated from leukapheresis product or whole blood by Ficoll-Paque PLUS gradient centrifugation. PBMCs were either cryopreserved at -140°C or used fresh in the expansion assay. The QIAamp Micro DNA Kit was used to extract genomic DNA from the CD4+ T cells. In regard to this clone: The clone's antigen remains unknown. One base away there is no much larger clone; base qualities are not given.

Uncultured naive and memory CD4+ T cell DNA received deep-resolution immunoSEQ TCR-beta sequencing. As for how the authors treated the data: During preprocessing, nonproductive sequences were removed, as were CDR3s that did not start with C, did not end with F or W, or were shorter than 7 amino acids. Cultured and uncultured naive and memory CD4+ repertoires were searched for previously identified spike- and CEF-reactive CDR3s. After three terminal residues were trimmed from each end, CDR3 homology was quantified as pairwise Levenshtein distance using the stringdist R package. What TCRdb holds here is the immuneACCESS table cut down to in-frame rearrangements. Part of the clones is not present; checked against another copy, under half of the missing clones reflect an unresolved V gene, and the others are unexplained. V and J calls plus clone size are reproduced from that table; the DNA served to infer D and trimming. For this sample the table gives 65,000 or so clones, of which over 70% were detected only once. The ten largest clones add up to around 1.7% of the sample.

The CDR3 starts with the cysteine, ends with the phenylalanine, and has 15 residues. The entry retains the CDR3 DNA only, 45 bases that are in frame from base 1. Compared with germline, V lacks 5 bases and J lacks 1 base; bases without a gene match: 5. The germline V gene (reference sequence) provides CDR1 SEHNR and CDR2 FQNEAQ. The sequencing input was memory CD4+ T cells from PBMCs. Interpreted using the paper, the cell subset or site label stands for: memory (non-naive) CD4+ T cells. The V and J segments used are TRBV7-9 and TRBJ2-1; the central 7 bases match TRBD2. This TCR derives from a human donor in good health. The nucleotides read TGTGCCAGCAGCATCGAGGGAGGGTCCTACAATGAGCAGTTCTTC. This is translated as CASSIEGGSYNEQFF.